This TCR beta chain appears in the sequencing data of a study of cytomegalovirus exposure and HLA in healthy donors. Across the whole study: Among roughly 190 million T cells, an earlier analysis found approximately 110 million unique TCR beta sequences.

The CDR3 extends over 15 amino acids. Germline lookup yields CDR1 SGHDN and CDR2 FVKESK. V shed 4 bases, J shed 2 bases, and the junction held 6 bases outside the gene matches. The primer mix had 60 Vbeta and 13 Jbeta primers. The protocol was immunoSEQ multiplex PCR, while the TCRdb copy is restricted to in-frame clones and leaves out a portion. The data hold about 140,000 clones, with roughly four fifths observed a single time. The TCR was taken from a man between 18 and 35 years old in good health and CMV-seropositive. The rearrangement joins TRBV14 to TRBJ2-7; 9 bases line up with TRBD1. The sample taken for sequencing was PBMCs. The CDR3 sequence is CASSRGQGPTYEQYF. CDR3 sequence (DNA): TGTGCCAGCAGCCGGGGACAGGGACCCACCTACGAGCAGTACTTC.